Shown below are 17 T cell receptor beta chains from a single sample sequenced in a study of Graves' ophthalmopathy and Graves' hyperthyroidism. The authors amplified TCR beta CDR3 regions, and they did so from RNA transcripts for repertoire sequencing. Following a first-round RT-PCR that used HTBI primers, a second-round multiplex PCR was carried out. TCRdb independently ran MiXCR on the multiplex PCR reads; one entry per CDR3 protein. The table lists around 670,000 distinct CDR3 sequences, 35% to 50% of them singletons. Source material: peripheral blood. These receptor sequences come from an adult man with Graves' ophthalmopathy.

This clonotype was seen many times. The rearrangement joins TRBV2 to TRBJ1-4; tentatively, D is TRBD1 (6 bases). CDR1 is SNHLY, CDR2 FYNNEI, per germline. V lost 7 bases, J lost 7 bases, and 13 bases lay in between. The CDR3 contains 13 residues. This CDR3 reads CASTRGVGEKLFF. Written as DNA, the CDR3 is TGTGCCAGCACCAGGGGTGTCGGTGAAAAACTGTTTTTT.

This clonotype was counted between two and nine times. This rearrangement joins TRBV11-2 to TRBJ1-6; the D is unclear. From germline, CDR1 is SGHAT and CDR2 FQNNGV. Trimming took 1 base from V and 7 from J, leaving 14 bases between them. This CDR3 is built from 16 residues. In DNA form, the CDR3 reads TGTGCCAGCAGCTTAGCGTATAGGGTATCGAATTCACCCCTCCACTTT. This translates into CASSLAYRVSNSPLHF.

This clonotype was picked up a small number of times. V and J are TRBV6-6 and TRBJ1-6; the match to TRBD1 covers 8 bases. CDR1 is MNHNY, CDR2 SVGAGI, per germline (reference sequence). J was trimmed by 7 bases and V by 7 bases; bases with no gene match: 6. The CDR3 covers 14 residues. CDR3 bases: TGTGCCAGCACCATAGGACAGGGAAATTCACCCCTCCACTTT. Translating it yields CASTIGQGNSPLHF.

This clonotype was recorded at least ten times. The chain carries TRBV4-3 and TRBJ2-7; D call uncertain. CDR1 and CDR2 from the germline V gene are LGHNA and YSLEER. CDR3 length equals 15 residues. Trimming took 1 base from V and 2 from J, leaving 12 bases between them. The CDR3 loop is CASSQAIGLTYEQYF. The CDR3 nucleotides are TGCGCCAGCAGCCAAGCGATAGGCCTCACCTACGAGCAGTACTTC.

This chain links TRBV25-1 with TRBJ2-7, with D unclear. The better agreement between TRBJ2-5 and the DNA end casts doubt on the J call. CDR3 length equals 14 residues. The germline V gene encodes CDR1 MGHDK and CDR2 SYGVNS. The CDR3: CASSPETAPETQYF. The CDR3 nucleotides read TGTGCCAGCAGTCCCGAAACTGCTCCGGAGACCCAGTACTTC.

CDR3 residues: CASSSPGGVYEQYF. CDR3 DNA sequence: TGTGCCAGCAGCAGTCCGGGGGGAGTCTACGAGCAGTACTTC. The chain couples TRBV7-2 to TRBJ2-7, with TRBD2 identical over 7 bases. CDR1 and CDR2 from the germline V gene are SGHTA and FQGNSA. Unmatched junction bases numbered 7, after V lost 5 bases and J lost 3 bases. The CDR3 consists of 14 residues.

As to this clonotype: The junction departs from germline at one end; a sequencing error may be responsible. The J gene is TRBJ1-1, the V gene TRBV10-3; D uncertain. The CDR3 spans 13 residues. Germline V gene sequence: CDR1 ENHRY, CDR2 SYGVKD. DNA of the CDR3: TGTGCCATCAGTGAGGGAGACAAGACTGAGGCTTTCTTT. Translation gives CAISEGDKTEAFF.

This clonotype was recorded a few times. The V and J genes are TRBV7-9 and TRBJ1-1; D gene unclear. Trimming removed 4 bases from V and 1 base from J, with 19 bases in between. Germline V CDR1 and CDR2: SEHNR, FQNEAQ (reference sequence). This CDR3 contains 17 residues. Written as DNA, the CDR3 is TGTGCCAGCAGCTCTGGTTACTTCGGCACGGCGAACACTGAAGCTTTCTTT. Its protein is CASSSGYFGTANTEAFF.

The chain couples TRBV20-1 to TRBJ2-7; 8 nucleotides agree with TRBD2. After removal of 0 bases from V and 5 bases from J, the junction contained 3 bases not matched to a gene. The CDR3 sequence is 13 residues long. Germline CDR1 DFQATT, CDR2 SNEGSKA (reference sequence). In nucleotides, the CDR3 is TGCAGTGCTAGAGATACGGGAGGGCACGAGCAGTACTTC. This sequence encodes CSARDTGGHEQYF.

Points on this clonotype: Given the absence of the conserved phenylalanine or tryptophan at the CDR3 end, a read error is likely. No DNA is shown, since the ends of the CDR3 on it are uncertain; the CDR3 is the one TCRdb lists. The J gene is TRBJ2-7, the V gene TRBV20-1; the DNA was not compared with TRBD1, the D call given in the table. Germline V lookup: CDR1 DFQATT, CDR2 SNEGSKA (reference sequence). The CDR3 is made up of 8 amino acids, end residues included. CDR3 region: CSARGANR.

This clonotype was seen repeatedly, ten times or more. This chain joins TRBV7-8 and TRBJ1-1; a weak D match, TRBD1 (6 bases). Looked up from germline, CDR1 is SGHVS and CDR2 is FQNEAQ. This CDR3 spans 13 amino acids. The V gene lost 4 bases and the J gene lost 4 bases, with 10 bases spanning the gap. In DNA form, the CDR3 reads TGTGCCAGCAGCTATAAACAGGGCACTGAAGCTTTCTTT. It is translated as CASSYKQGTEAFF.

This clonotype was seen only a few times. J is TRBJ1-6 and V is TRBV14; tentative D call: TRBD1 (6 bases). Between the trimmed V and J ends, which lost 4 bases and 2 bases, there was a span of 18 bases. CDR1 SGHDN and CDR2 FVKESK come from the germline V gene. This CDR3 is 18 amino acids long. This chain's CDR3 is CASSRITGIIAYNSPLHF. In DNA form, the CDR3 reads TGTGCCAGCAGCCGCATCACAGGGATAATCGCCTATAATTCACCCCTCCACTTT.

The chain employs TRBV5-6 and TRBJ2-7; weak D call: TRBD1 (6 bases). This CDR3 has 14 residues. V was shortened by 6 bases and J by 1 base, with 14 bases between the two germline ends. Germline CDR1 SGHDT, CDR2 YYEEEE. CDR3 bases: TGTGCCAGCAAACGAGGGGGAATGTCCTACGAGCAGTACTTC. This encodes CASKRGGMSYEQYF. Full variable domain (remainder filled in from reference TRBV5-6 and TRBJ2-7): DAGVTQSPTHLIKTRGQQVTLRCSPKSGHDTVSWYQQALGQGPQFIFQYYEEEERQRGNFPDRFSGHQFPNYSSELNVNALLLGDSALYLCASKRGGMSYEQYFGPGTRLTVT.

This clonotype was seen repeatedly, ten times or more. A junction boundary mismatches the germline segment, possibly from a read error. This chain joins TRBV10-3 and TRBJ1-2; weak D call: TRBD1 (6 bases). From germline, CDR1 is ENHRY and CDR2 SYGVKD. This CDR3 contains 14 residues. The chain's CDR3 is CAIRERGNNYGYTF. The DNA of the CDR3 is TGTGCCATCCGTGAGAGGGGGAACAACTATGGCTACACCTTC.

The chain has TRBV2 and TRBJ1-5; D not resolved. V lost 3 bases to trimming and J lost 9 bases, with 9 bases between them. Germline CDR1 reads SNHLY; CDR2 reads FYNNEI. The CDR3 runs 12 residues. CDR3 sequence (DNA): TGTGCCAGCAGTGACTGGGCTGGGCCCCAGCATTTT. Its protein product is CASSDWAGPQHF.

This clonotype was seen more than once but under ten times. The chain uses TRBV6-6 and TRBJ1-1, with 7 bases lining up with TRBD1. The V gene's germline CDR1 is MNHNY and CDR2 SVGAGI (reference sequence). Trimming removed 2 bases from V and 1 base from J; junction bases left unmatched: 7. This CDR3 region has 16 residues. The DNA of the CDR3 is TGTGCCAGCAGTTACGCCCGGGACAGCCGGAACACTGAAGCTTTCTTT. It translates to CASSYARDSRNTEAFF.

The chain links TRBV7-9 to TRBJ2-6; possible D gene TRBD2, 5 bases. V lost 5 bases, J lost 0 bases, and 20 bases lay in between. Germline values: CDR1 SEHNR, CDR2 FQNEAQ (reference sequence). CDR3 length: 19 residues. As DNA, the CDR3 is TGTGCCAGCAGCCAAGTGGGTGGAGGATTGAACTCTGGGGCCAACGTCCTGACTTTC. Translating it yields CASSQVGGGLNSGANVLTF.